Following are 8 T cell receptor beta chains from one sample sequenced in a study of beta chain features in type 1 diabetes. Regarding the study as a whole: Among patients with Type 1 diabetes, TCRB CDR3s were moderately but significantly shorter in every one of the four CD4+ subsets.

The whole isolated RNA underwent reverse transcription, so sequencing captured expressed TCRB transcripts. Measured with immunoSEQ multiplex PCR; TCRdb has only the in-frame clones, and not every one. The sample lists around 150,000 clones, 10% occurring once. Their target antigens are unknown. The specimen was central memory CD4+ T cells from blood. The origin of the receptors is a man aged 30 to 45 with type 1 diabetes.

There are a few counts of this clone. V gene TRBV4-2 combines with J gene TRBJ2-1; the match to TRBD1 covers 8 bases. V dropped 0 bases and J dropped 2; count of bases not matched to a gene: 3. The CDR3 extends over 16 amino acids. Looked up from germline, CDR1 is LGHNA and CDR2 is YNFKEQ. CDR3: CASSQDDRGAYNEQFF. DNA for the CDR3: TGTGCCAGCAGCCAAGATGACAGGGGTGCCTACAATGAGCAGTTCTTC.

The chain links TRBV18 to TRBJ2-1; TRBD2 aligns across 8 bases. The germline CDR1 and CDR2 sequences are KGHSH and LQKENI. The CDR3 length is 15 residues. The V segment lost 3 bases and the J segment 4 bases; nucleotides outside the gene matches: 5. The CDR3 DNA sequence: TGTGCCAGCTCACCCGATAGCGGGGCTTACAATGAGCAGTTCTTC. Amino acid sequence: CASSPDSGAYNEQFF.

Here the CDR3 DNA reads TGTGCCAGCAGCTTGGGACAATCCTCTGGGGCCAACGTCCTGACTTTC. It is translated as CASSLGQSSGANVLTF. The chain links TRBV5-4 to TRBJ2-6; no reliable D call. The CDR3 runs 16 residues. Trimming shortened V by 0 bases and J by 0 bases, and 7 bases separated the two germline ends. CDR1 and CDR2 from the germline V gene are SGHNT and YYREEE (reference sequence).

This clone was picked up a small number of times. This rearrangement joins TRBV5-1 to TRBJ1-2; D call uncertain. Germline V CDR1 and CDR2: SGHRS, YFSETQ. The CDR3 spans 14 residues. Trimming removed 4 bases at V and 2 bases at J, with 12 bases between. Written as DNA, the CDR3 is TGCGCCAGCAGCCTGCAGGAAAAGAACTATGGCTACACCTTC. It is translated as CASSLQEKNYGYTF.

This clone has a handful of counts. The rearrangement joins TRBV7-8 to TRBJ1-5; tentative D call: TRBD1 (6 bases). This CDR3 spans 15 amino acids. CDR1 and CDR2 (germline): SGHVS, FQNEAQ. V was trimmed by 5 bases and J by 3 bases, leaving 14 bases between them. CDR3 sequence: CASSLSTGINQPQHF. CDR3 DNA sequence: TGTGCCAGCAGCCTATCAACAGGGATCAATCAGCCCCAGCATTTT. Drawing the rest from reference TRBV7-8 and TRBJ1-5, the complete variable domain is GAGVSQSPRYKVAKRGQDVALRCDPISGHVSLFWYQQALGQGPEFLTYFQNEAQLDKSGLPSDRFFAERPEGSVSTLKIQRTQQEDSAVYLCASSLSTGINQPQHFGDGTRLSIL.

The rearrangement links TRBV29-1 to TRBJ1-2; perhaps TRBD1 as D (5 bases). Trimming took 1 base from V and 5 from J, leaving 8 bases between them. This CDR3 has 12 amino acids. Germline V CDR1 and CDR2: SQVTM, ANQGSEA. For the CDR3, the DNA is TGCAGCGTTGAAGCACAGGATTATGGCTACACCTTC. As protein: CSVEAQDYGYTF.

This chain uses TRBV10-3 with TRBJ2-7; 8 bases agree with TRBD1. The CDR3 covers 14 residues. CDR1 ENHRY and CDR2 SYGVKD come from the germline V gene. Trimming at V came to 3 bases and at J to 3 bases, leaving 4 bases not matched to a gene. CDR3 protein: CAISEGQGYYEQYF. Here the CDR3 DNA reads TGTGCCATCAGTGAAGGACAGGGATACTACGAGCAGTACTTC.

The rearrangement joins TRBV5-1 to TRBJ2-2, with 7 positions matching TRBD1. Germline V gives CDR1 SGHRS, CDR2 YFSETQ. The CDR3 has 14 amino acids. With V trimmed by 4 bases and J by 3 bases, 3 bases remained unmatched. The CDR3 loop reads CASSPGQHTGELFF. The CDR3 DNA is TGCGCCAGCAGCCCGGGACAGCACACCGGGGAGCTGTTTTTT. Drawing the rest from reference TRBV5-1 and TRBJ2-2, the complete variable domain is KAGVTQTPRYLIKTRGQQVTLSCSPISGHRSVSWYQQTPGQGLQFLFEYFSETQRNKGNFPGRFSGRQFSNSRSEMNVSTLELGDSALYLCASSPGQHTGELFFGEGSRLTVL.